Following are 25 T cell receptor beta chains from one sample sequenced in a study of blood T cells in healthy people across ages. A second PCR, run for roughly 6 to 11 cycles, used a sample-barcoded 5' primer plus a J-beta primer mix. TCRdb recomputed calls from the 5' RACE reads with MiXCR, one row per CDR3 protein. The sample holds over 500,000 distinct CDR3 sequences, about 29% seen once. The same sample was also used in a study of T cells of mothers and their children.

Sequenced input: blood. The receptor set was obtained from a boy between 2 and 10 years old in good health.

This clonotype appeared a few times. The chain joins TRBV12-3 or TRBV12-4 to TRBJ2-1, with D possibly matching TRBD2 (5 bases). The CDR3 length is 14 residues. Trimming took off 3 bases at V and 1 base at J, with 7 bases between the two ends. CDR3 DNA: TGTGCCAGCAGTTTCCCGGGGTCCTACAATGAGCAGTTCTTC. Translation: CASSFPGSYNEQFF.

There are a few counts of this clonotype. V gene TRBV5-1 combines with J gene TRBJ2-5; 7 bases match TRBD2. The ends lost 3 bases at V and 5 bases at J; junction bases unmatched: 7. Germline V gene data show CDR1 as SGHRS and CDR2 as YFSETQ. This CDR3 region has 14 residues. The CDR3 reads CASSSGGLDETQYF. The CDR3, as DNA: TGCGCCAGCAGCTCGGGGGGTTTGGATGAGACCCAGTACTTC.

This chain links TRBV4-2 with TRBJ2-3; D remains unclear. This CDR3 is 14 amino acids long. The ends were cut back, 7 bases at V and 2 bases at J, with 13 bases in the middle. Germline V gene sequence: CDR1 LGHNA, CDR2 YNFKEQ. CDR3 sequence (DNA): TGTGCCAGCACTCCCTACCAGGCCACAGATACGCAGTATTTT. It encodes CASTPYQATDTQYF.

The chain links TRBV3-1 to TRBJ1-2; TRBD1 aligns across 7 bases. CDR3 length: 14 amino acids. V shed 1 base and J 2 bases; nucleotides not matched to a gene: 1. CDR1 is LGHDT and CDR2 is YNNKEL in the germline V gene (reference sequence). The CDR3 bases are TGTGCCAGCAGCCAAGCGGGACAGAACTATGGCTACACCTTC. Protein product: CASSQAGQNYGYTF.

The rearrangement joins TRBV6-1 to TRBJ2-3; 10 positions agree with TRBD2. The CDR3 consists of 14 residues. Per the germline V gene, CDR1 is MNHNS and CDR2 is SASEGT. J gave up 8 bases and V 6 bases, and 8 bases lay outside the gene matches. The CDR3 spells CASRGSGGAATQYF. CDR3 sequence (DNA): TGTGCCAGCAGGGGAAGCGGGGGGGCCGCTACGCAGTATTTT.

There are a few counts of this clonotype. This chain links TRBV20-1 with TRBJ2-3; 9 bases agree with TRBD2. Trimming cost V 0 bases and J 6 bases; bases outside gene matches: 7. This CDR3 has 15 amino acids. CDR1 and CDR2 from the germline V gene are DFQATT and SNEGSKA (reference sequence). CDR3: CSAREGLAGSDTQYF. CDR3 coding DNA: TGCAGTGCTAGAGAAGGTCTAGCGGGATCCGATACGCAGTATTTT.

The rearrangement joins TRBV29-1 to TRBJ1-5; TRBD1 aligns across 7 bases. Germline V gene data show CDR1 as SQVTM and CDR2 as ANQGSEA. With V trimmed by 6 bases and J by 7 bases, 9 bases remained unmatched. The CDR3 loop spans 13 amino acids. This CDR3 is CSVATGEYQPQHF. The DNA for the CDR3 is TGCAGCGTCGCTACAGGGGAGTACCAGCCCCAGCATTTT.

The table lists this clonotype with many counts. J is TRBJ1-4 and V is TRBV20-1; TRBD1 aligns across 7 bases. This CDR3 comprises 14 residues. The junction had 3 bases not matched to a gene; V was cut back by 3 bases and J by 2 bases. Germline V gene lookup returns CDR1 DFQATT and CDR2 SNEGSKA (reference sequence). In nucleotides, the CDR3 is TGCAGTGCTAGTCGGGGACAGACTAATGAAAAACTGTTTTTT. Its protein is CSASRGQTNEKLFF.

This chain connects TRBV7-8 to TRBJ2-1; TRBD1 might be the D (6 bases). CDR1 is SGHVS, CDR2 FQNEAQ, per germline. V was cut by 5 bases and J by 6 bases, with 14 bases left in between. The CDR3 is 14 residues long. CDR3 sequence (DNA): TGTGCCAGCAGCCCGGGACACAATACCAATGAGCAGTTCTTC. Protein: CASSPGHNTNEQFF.

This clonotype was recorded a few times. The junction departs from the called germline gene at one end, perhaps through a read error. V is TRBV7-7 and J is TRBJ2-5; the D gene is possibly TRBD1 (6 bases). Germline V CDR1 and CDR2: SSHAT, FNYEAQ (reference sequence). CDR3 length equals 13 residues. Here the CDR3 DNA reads TGTGCTAGCAGCTCGGACAGACAAGAGACCCAGTACTTC. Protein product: CASSSDRQETQYF.

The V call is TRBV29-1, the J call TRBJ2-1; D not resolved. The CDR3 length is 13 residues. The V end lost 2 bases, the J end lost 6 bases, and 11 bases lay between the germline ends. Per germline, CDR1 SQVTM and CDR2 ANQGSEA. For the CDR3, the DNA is TGCAGCGTTGAATCTCAAAACGGCAATGAGCAGTTCTTC. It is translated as CSVESQNGNEQFF.

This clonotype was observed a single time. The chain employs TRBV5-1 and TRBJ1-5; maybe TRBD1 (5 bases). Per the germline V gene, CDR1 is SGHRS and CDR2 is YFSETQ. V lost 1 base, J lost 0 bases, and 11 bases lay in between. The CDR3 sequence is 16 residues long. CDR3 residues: CASSLTGGNSNQPQHF. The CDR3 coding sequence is TGCGCCAGCAGCTTGACAGGTGGAAATAGCAATCAGCCCCAGCATTTT.

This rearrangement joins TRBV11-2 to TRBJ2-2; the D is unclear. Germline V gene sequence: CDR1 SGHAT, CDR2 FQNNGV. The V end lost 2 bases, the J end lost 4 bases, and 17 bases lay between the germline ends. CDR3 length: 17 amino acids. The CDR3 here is CASSLRVWGRVTGELFF. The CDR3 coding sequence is TGTGCCAGCAGCTTAAGGGTCTGGGGTCGAGTCACCGGGGAGCTGTTTTTT.

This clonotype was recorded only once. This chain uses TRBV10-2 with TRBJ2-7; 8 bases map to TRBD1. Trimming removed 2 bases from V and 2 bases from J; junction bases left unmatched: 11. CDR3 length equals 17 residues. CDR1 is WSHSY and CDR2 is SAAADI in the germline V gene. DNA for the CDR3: TGCGCCAGCAGTGAGACGCCAGGACAGGGTGGGCCCTACGAGCAGTACTTC. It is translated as CASSETPGQGGPYEQYF.

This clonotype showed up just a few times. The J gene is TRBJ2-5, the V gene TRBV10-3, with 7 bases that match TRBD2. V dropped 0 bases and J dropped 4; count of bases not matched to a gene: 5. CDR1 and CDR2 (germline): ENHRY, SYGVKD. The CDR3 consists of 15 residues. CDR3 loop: CAISESGGPGETQYF. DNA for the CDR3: TGTGCCATCAGTGAGTCGGGAGGGCCTGGAGAGACCCAGTACTTC.

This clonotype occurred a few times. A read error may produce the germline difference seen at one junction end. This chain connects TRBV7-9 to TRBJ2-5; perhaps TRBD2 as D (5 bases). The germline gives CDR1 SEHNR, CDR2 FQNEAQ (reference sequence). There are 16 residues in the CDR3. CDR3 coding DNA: TGTGCCAGCAGCAGGAGGCGGGCCTCGTACCAAGAGACCCAGCACTTC. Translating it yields CASSRRRASYQETQHF.

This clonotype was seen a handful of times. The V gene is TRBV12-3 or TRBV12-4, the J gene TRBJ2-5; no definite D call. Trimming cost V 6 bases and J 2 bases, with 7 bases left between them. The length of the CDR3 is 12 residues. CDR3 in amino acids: CASRQLQETQYF. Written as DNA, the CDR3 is TGTGCCAGCAGGCAGCTACAAGAGACCCAGTACTTC.

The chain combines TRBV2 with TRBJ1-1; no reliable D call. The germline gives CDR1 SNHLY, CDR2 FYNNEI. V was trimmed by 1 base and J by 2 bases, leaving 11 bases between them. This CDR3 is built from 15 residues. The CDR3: CASSEDGQKNTEAFF. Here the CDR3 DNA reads TGTGCCAGCAGTGAAGACGGGCAGAAAAACACTGAAGCTTTCTTT.

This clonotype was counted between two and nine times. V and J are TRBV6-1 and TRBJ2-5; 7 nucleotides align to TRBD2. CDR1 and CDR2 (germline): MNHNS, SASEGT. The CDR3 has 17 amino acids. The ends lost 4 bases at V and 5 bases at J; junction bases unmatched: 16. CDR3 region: CASSGILSREAVETQYF. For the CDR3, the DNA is TGTGCCAGCAGTGGGATCTTGAGTCGGGAGGCCGTCGAGACCCAGTACTTC.

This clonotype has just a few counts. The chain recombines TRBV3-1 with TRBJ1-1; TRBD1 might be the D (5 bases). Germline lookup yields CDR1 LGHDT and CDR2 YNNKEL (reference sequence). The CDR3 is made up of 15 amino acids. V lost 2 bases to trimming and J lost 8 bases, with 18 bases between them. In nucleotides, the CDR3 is TGTGCCAGCAGCCAATGGGGGAGGCCGGCATTAGAAGCTTTCTTT. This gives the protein CASSQWGRPALEAFF.

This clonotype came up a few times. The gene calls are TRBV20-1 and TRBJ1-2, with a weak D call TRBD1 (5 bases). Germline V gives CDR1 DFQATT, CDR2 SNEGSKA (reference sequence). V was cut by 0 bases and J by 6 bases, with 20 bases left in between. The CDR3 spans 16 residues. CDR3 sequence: CSARDAPGGTGNGYTF. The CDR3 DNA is TGCAGTGCTAGAGATGCCCCGGGGGGGACGGGGAATGGCTACACCTTC.

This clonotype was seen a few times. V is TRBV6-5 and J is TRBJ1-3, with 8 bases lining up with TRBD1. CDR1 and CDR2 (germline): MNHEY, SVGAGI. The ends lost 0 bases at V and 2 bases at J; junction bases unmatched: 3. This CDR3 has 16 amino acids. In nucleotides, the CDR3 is TGTGCCAGCAGTTACTCAAAACAGGGGGCTGGAAACACCATATATTTT. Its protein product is CASSYSKQGAGNTIYF.

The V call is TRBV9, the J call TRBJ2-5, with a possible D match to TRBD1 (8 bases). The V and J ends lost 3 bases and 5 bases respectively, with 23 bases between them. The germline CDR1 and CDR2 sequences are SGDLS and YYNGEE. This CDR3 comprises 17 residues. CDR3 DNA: TGTGCCAGCAGCGGGGGACAGGCAGGGAGGGAGTTGGAGACCCAGTACTTC. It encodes CASSGGQAGRELETQYF.

The CDR3 sequence is CASSLWVGETQYF. The DNA of the CDR3 is TGTGCCAGCAGCTTATGGGTCGGGGAGACCCAGTACTTC. The chain is built from TRBV11-2 and TRBJ2-5, with D uncertain. This CDR3 contains 13 residues. Trimming stripped 2 bases from V and 5 bases from J, with 9 bases between. Germline V gene sequence: CDR1 SGHAT, CDR2 FQNNGV. The whole variable domain, filled in from reference TRBV11-2 and TRBJ2-5, reads EAGVAQSPRYKIIEKRQSVAFWCNPISGHATLYWYQQILGQGPKLLIQFQNNGVVDDSQLPKDRFSAERLKGVDSTLKIQPAKLEDSAVYLCASSLWVGETQYFGPGTRLLVL.

CDR3 residues: CASSPQSAAGNTIYF. The CDR3 region has the DNA TGTGCCAGCAGCCCCCAATCTGCGGCTGGAAACACCATATATTTT. This chain connects TRBV7-6 to TRBJ1-3; unclear D gene. Trimming removed 5 bases from V and 2 bases from J, with 13 bases in between. Looked up from germline, CDR1 is SGHVS and CDR2 is FNYEAQ. The CDR3 loop spans 15 amino acids.